The 15 T cell receptor beta chains below were found in one sample sequenced in a study of blood T cell repertoires in COVID-19. The assay was immunoSEQ multiplex PCR, and TCRdb's table has in-frame clones only and misses some. Here the sample spans 25,000 to 30,000 clones, 80% to 90% being singletons. The source material was peripheral blood. The origin of the receptors is a man between 60 and 75 years old with acute or convalescent COVID-19.

The genes are TRBV11-2 and TRBJ2-7; TRBD1 is a possible D gene (6 bases). CDR1 SGHAT and CDR2 FQNNGV come from the germline V gene. Trimming left V 2 bases short and J 2 bases short, with 13 bases between. The CDR3 covers 15 residues. DNA for the CDR3: TGTGCCAGCAGCTTAATGGACAGCGTTACCTACGAGCAGTACTTC. This sequence encodes CASSLMDSVTYEQYF. The complete variable domain, with remaining parts taken from reference TRBV11-2 and TRBJ2-7, reads EAGVAQSPRYKIIEKRQSVAFWCNPISGHATLYWYQQILGQGPKLLIQFQNNGVVDDSQLPKDRFSAERLKGVDSTLKIQPAKLEDSAVYLCASSLMDSVTYEQYFGPGTRLTVT.

The chain carries TRBV6-5 and TRBJ1-1, with 11 positions matching TRBD1. This CDR3 contains 15 residues. Germline V CDR1 and CDR2: MNHEY, SVGAGI. V trimming: 0 bases; J trimming: 10 bases; junction bases outside the gene matches: 7. The CDR3 bases are TGTGCCAGCAGTTACTCGGGACCGGACAGGGGGCGAGCTTTCTTT. Translation gives CASSYSGPDRGRAFF.

V gene TRBV7-9 combines with J gene TRBJ2-2, with D uncertain. The CDR3 spans 18 residues. CDR1 SEHNR and CDR2 FQNEAQ come from the germline V gene (reference sequence). V gave up 4 bases and J gave up 3 bases, with 21 bases separating them. The CDR3 sequence is CASSSPGTLPTHTGELFF. The CDR3 DNA is TGTGCCAGCAGCTCCCCGGGTACCCTACCAACCCACACCGGGGAGCTGTTTTTT.

The V call is TRBV18, the J call TRBJ1-5; no clear D. The CDR3 is 15 residues long. V was trimmed by 5 bases and J by 2 bases, leaving 13 bases between them. The germline CDR1 and CDR2 sequences are KGHSH and LQKENI. CDR3 DNA: TGTGCCAGCTCATTCTCCGGGGATGGCAATCAGCCCCAGCATTTT. This gives the protein CASSFSGDGNQPQHF.

This clone occurred once. This chain uses TRBV10-1 with TRBJ1-1; 7 bases map to TRBD1. Germline CDR1 WNHNN, CDR2 SYGVQD (reference sequence). CDR3 size: 13 residues. J lost 8 bases, V lost 3 bases, and 6 bases had no gene match. The CDR3 protein is CASSETGAEEAFF. CDR3 in DNA: TGCGCCAGCAGTGAAACAGGGGCGGAAGAAGCTTTCTTT.

This sequence joins TRBV6-1 and TRBJ1-4; D remains unclear. Germline V gene lookup returns CDR1 MNHNS and CDR2 SASEGT. This CDR3 has 15 residues. Trimming took 3 bases from V and 7 from J, leaving 15 bases between them. CDR3 DNA: TGTGCCAGCAGTGACCGGAGTGCGGCCGGTGAAAAACTGTTTTTT. Protein: CASSDRSAAGEKLFF.

The genes are TRBV6-5 and TRBJ1-1; possibly TRBD1 for D (5 bases). The V end was cut by 5 bases, the J end by 1 base, with 11 bases between. Per the germline V gene, CDR1 is MNHEY and CDR2 is SVGAGI. The CDR3 totals 14 residues. CDR3 residues: CASSTGDRNTEAFF. Written as DNA, the CDR3 is TGTGCCAGCAGTACAGGTGACAGGAACACTGAAGCTTTCTTT.

The V call is TRBV19, the J call TRBJ1-1, with D possibly being TRBD1 (6 bases). The CDR3 consists of 16 residues. The germline V and J ends were trimmed by 1 base and 7 bases, with 19 bases remaining between them. Germline CDR1 and CDR2: LNHDA and SQIVND (reference sequence). The CDR3: CASSIGVAGARSEAFF. The CDR3 bases are TGTGCCAGTAGTATAGGAGTAGCGGGGGCTAGGAGTGAAGCTTTCTTT.

The CDR3 spells CASSVGDSVSNQPQHF. CDR3 bases: TGTGCCAGCAGCGTAGGGGACAGTGTGAGCAATCAGCCCCAGCATTTT. This chain connects TRBV9 to TRBJ1-5; 7 bases agree with TRBD1. The CDR3 has 16 residues. V was pared by 0 bases and J by 1 base, with 4 bases of the junction left unmatched. Germline V gives CDR1 SGDLS, CDR2 YYNGEE.

The rearrangement uses TRBV27 and TRBJ2-7; 8 bases line up with TRBD2. This CDR3 spans 16 amino acids. The germline V gene has CDR1 MNHEY and CDR2 SMNVEV (reference sequence). The V segment lost 6 bases and the J segment 0 bases; nucleotides outside the gene matches: 10. The CDR3, as DNA: TGTGCCAGCAGCCCTCTTACTAGCGGCCTCTCCTACGAGCAGTACTTC. Its translation: CASSPLTSGLSYEQYF.

V and J are TRBV5-1 and TRBJ2-7; no clear D gene. This CDR3 comprises 13 residues. Germline CDR1 reads SGHRS; CDR2 reads YFSETQ. V shed 6 bases and J shed 7 bases, with 17 bases lying between them. In nucleotides, the CDR3 is TGCGCCAGCACGCTGGCCACCCACGGGGAGCAGTACTTC. Amino acid sequence: CASTLATHGEQYF.

V usage is TRBV10-3 and J usage is TRBJ1-1, with D maybe TRBD1 (6 bases). Germline V CDR1 and CDR2: ENHRY, SYGVKD. The length of the CDR3 is 13 residues. V was pared by 6 bases and J by 1 base, with 9 bases between. The CDR3, as DNA: TGTGCCATCAGGACAGGTGGGAACACTGAAGCTTTCTTT. As protein: CAIRTGGNTEAFF.

CDR3 sequence (DNA): TGTGCCATCAGTGGCAATCCGGGACAGGGGTACCAAGAGACCCAGTACTTC. Translation: CAISGNPGQGYQETQYF. The J gene is TRBJ2-5, the V gene TRBV10-3; 10 nucleotides agree with TRBD1. Germline V gives CDR1 ENHRY, CDR2 SYGVKD. J lost 0 bases, V lost 4 bases, and 8 bases had no gene match. The CDR3 is 17 residues long.

The rearrangement joins TRBV5-1 to TRBJ1-6; D gene ambiguous. V shed 4 bases and J shed 3 bases, with 8 bases lying between them. In germline, CDR1 is SGHRS, CDR2 YFSETQ. The CDR3 length is 14 residues. CDR3 sequence: CASSNGLYNSPLHF. For the CDR3, the DNA is TGCGCCAGCAGCAATGGACTCTATAATTCACCCCTCCACTTT.

The rearrangement uses TRBV19 and TRBJ2-2; 8 positions match TRBD1. The ends lost 7 bases at V and 6 bases at J; junction bases unmatched: 10. Germline CDR1 is LNHDA and CDR2 is SQIVND (reference sequence). The CDR3 runs 15 residues. Written as DNA, the CDR3 is TGTGCCAGTACCTCGGACAGGGCTTTACCCGGGGAGCTGTTTTTT. Residues: CASTSDRALPGELFF.